This TCR beta chain was documented in a study of blood T cell repertoires in COVID-19. Study details: Some COVID-19 samples were acute and others convalescent; all came from the United States, Italy and Spain.

Germline trimming cut 5 bases from V and 6 bases from J; bases unmatched to any gene: 15. The CDR3 spans 16 residues. The germline CDR1 and CDR2 sequences are MNHEY and SMNVEV (reference sequence). The cohort comprised adults aged roughly 18 to 90 years residing in approximately 22 US areas. Cohort assignment relied on participant-reported clinical history. Original processing notes: Reference gene primer amplification yielded estimated nucleated cell counts. The assay was immunoSEQ multiplex PCR, and TCRdb's table has in-frame clones only and misses some. The DNA gave D and trimming, while V, J and clone size come from that table. This table holds some 260,000 clones, about 86% found once.

The sequenced sample was PBMCs or T cells enriched from blood (not recorded which). This sequence originates from a man under 40 with acute COVID-19. The rearrangement uses TRBV27 and TRBJ1-2; 7 bases are shared with TRBD1. The CDR3 DNA follows: TGTGCCAGCAGTCCCAGACTCACAGGGGAGAACAATGGCTACACCTTC. Translated, it gives CASSPRLTGENNGYTF.